These 21 T cell receptor beta chains came from one sample sequenced in a study of spatial heterogeneity in lung cancer. Study-wide findings and caveats: Expanded alpha and beta TCR counts within tumors tracked tumor mutation counts.

Their antigens remain unidentified. Time point meaning: sample taken at primary tumor resection. TCRdb reprocessed the 5' RACE reads via MiXCR and lists one record per CDR3 protein. There are around 9,700 distinct CDR3 sequences in the sample; about 8% occur only once, and around a fifth lies in the top ten. Sequences were derived from lung tumor tissue, sampled at surgery. Receptors originate from a female donor with early-stage non-small cell lung cancer.

This clonotype was observed many times. This beta chain is an unintended read in a library built for alpha chains; its size means little. J is TRBJ1-6 and V is TRBV6-2 or TRBV6-3; no clear D gene. V was cut by 5 bases and J by 7 bases, with 9 bases left in between. The germline gives CDR1 MNHEY, CDR2 SVGEGT. The CDR3 runs 13 residues. The CDR3: CASSESRNSPLHF. In DNA, the CDR3 is TGTGCCAGCAGTGAATCAAGGAATTCACCCCTCCACTTT.

Notes on this clonotype: The size of this beta chain means little, since it is a stray read in a library made for alpha chains. This chain uses TRBV20-1 with TRBJ1-4, with 7 bases that match TRBD1. Germline V CDR1 and CDR2: DFQATT, SNEGSKA (reference sequence). Germline trimming cut 4 bases from V and 7 bases from J; bases unmatched to any gene: 3. The CDR3 length is 12 residues. The chain's CDR3 is CSATRDSEKLFF. The CDR3 DNA reads as TGCAGTGCTACCCGGGACAGTGAAAAACTGTTTTTT.

Turning to this clonotype: As an off-target read in a library built for alpha chains, this beta chain has a frequency of little significance. The chain employs TRBV5-4 and TRBJ2-2; D ambiguous. Germline values: CDR1 SGHNT, CDR2 YYREEE (reference sequence). V was trimmed by 4 bases and J by 4 bases, leaving 14 bases between them. This CDR3 contains 15 residues. The CDR3 region is CASSPWGVGTGELFF. The CDR3 DNA reads TGTGCCAGCAGCCCTTGGGGTGTGGGCACCGGGGAGCTGTTTTTT.

In this sample, this clonotype turned up many times. As an off-target read in a library built for alpha chains, this beta chain has a frequency of little significance. The rearrangement joins TRBV7-8 to TRBJ1-2; 7 nucleotides line up with TRBD1. The CDR3 extends over 15 amino acids. V lost 2 bases to trimming and J lost 4 bases; unmatched junction nucleotides: 7. CDR1 and CDR2 from the germline V gene are SGHVS and FQNEAQ. The CDR3 nucleotides read TGTGCCAGCAGCTTACGTGGACAGGTCGGCTATGGCTACACCTTC. It specifies CASSLRGQVGYGYTF. Based on the CDR3 plus reference TRBV7-8 and TRBJ1-2, the full variable domain is GAGVSQSPRYKVAKRGQDVALRCDPISGHVSLFWYQQALGQGPEFLTYFQNEAQLDKSGLPSDRFFAERPEGSVSTLKIQRTQQEDSAVYLCASSLRGQVGYGYTFGSGTRLTVV.

At least ten counts were recorded for this clonotype. A library made for alpha chains picked up this beta chain off target, so its size means little. The rearrangement joins TRBV12-3 or TRBV12-4 to TRBJ1-2, with 9 bases matching TRBD1. The CDR3 is 13 amino acids. With V trimmed by 5 bases and J by 8 bases, 6 bases remained unmatched. CDR3 DNA sequence: TGTGCCAGCAGTCGGGACAGGGAGTACGGCTACACCTTC. Translating it yields CASSRDREYGYTF.

This clonotype was recorded many times. This beta chain is a stray sequence in a library constructed for alpha chains; its clone size is not meaningful. The V and J genes are TRBV2 and TRBJ2-7; TRBD1 aligns across 10 bases. This CDR3 contains 14 residues. CDR1 SNHLY and CDR2 FYNNEI come from the germline V gene. V lost 6 bases to trimming and J lost 7 bases; unmatched junction nucleotides: 9. CDR3 sequence: CASSSGTGEREQYF. The CDR3 bases are TGTGCCAGCAGCTCCGGGACAGGGGAAAGGGAGCAGTACTTC.

This clonotype has at least ten counts. Being off target in a library aimed at alpha chains, this beta chain has a size of little meaning. The chain links TRBV20-1 to TRBJ2-7; maybe TRBD1 (5 bases). Germline CDR1 DFQATT, CDR2 SNEGSKA (reference sequence). CDR3 length: 14 amino acids. Trimming stripped 8 bases from V and 6 bases from J, with 23 bases between. The CDR3 DNA is TGCAGTACCCTCCTGGTGGCAGGGTCGGTCGAGCAGTACTTC. Encoded protein: CSTLLVAGSVEQYF.

This clonotype was detected a few times. This beta chain lies outside the target of a library built for alpha chains; its clone size means little. V usage is TRBV30 and J usage is TRBJ1-5; 8 bases line up with TRBD1. The length of the CDR3 is 15 residues. Germline V gene data show CDR1 as GTSNPN and CDR2 as SVGIG (reference sequence). Losses at the gene ends were 1 base for V and 9 bases for J; bases not matched to a gene: 11. CDR3 in amino acids: CAWSEAPGGRGPQHF. The DNA of the CDR3 is TGTGCCTGGAGTGAGGCCCCAGGGGGCCGGGGGCCCCAGCATTTT.

This clonotype was recorded many times. This beta chain slipped into a library made for alpha chains as a stray read, so its size is not meaningful. The chain joins TRBV4-3 to TRBJ2-2; maybe TRBD1 (6 bases). The germline gives CDR1 LGHNA, CDR2 YSLEER. V was shortened by 1 base and J by 7 bases, with 13 bases between the two germline ends. The CDR3 loop spans 15 amino acids. CDR3 in amino acids: CASSQGQGQGGELFF. In nucleotides, the CDR3 is TGCGCCAGCAGCCAAGGCCAGGGGCAGGGCGGGGAGCTGTTTTTT.

For this clonotype: As an off-target read in a library built for alpha chains, this beta chain has a frequency of little significance. V gene TRBV5-4 combines with J gene TRBJ2-2, with TRBD1 matching 9 bases. The CDR3 runs to 19 residues. Trimming removed 5 bases from V and 4 bases from J; junction bases left unmatched: 18. Germline-derived CDR1 and CDR2 are SGHNT and YYREEE (reference sequence). The CDR3 reads CASRTGAPTGGWGTGELFF. The CDR3 DNA reads TGTGCCAGCAGAACCGGAGCGCCTACAGGGGGCTGGGGCACCGGGGAGCTGTTTTTT.

Many counts were recorded for this clonotype. In a library made to pick up alpha chains, this beta chain is a stray read with a size that means little. This chain uses TRBV30 with TRBJ2-3, with a possible D match to TRBD1 (7 bases). Deletions cut 2 bases from V and 5 bases from J, with 11 bases between. The V gene's germline CDR1 is GTSNPN and CDR2 SVGIG (reference sequence). CDR3 length equals 13 residues. CDR3 sequence: CAWSRQGGDTQYF. The CDR3 DNA is TGTGCCTGGAGTAGACAGGGAGGAGATACGCAGTATTTT.

This clonotype was seen a few times. The library was built for alpha chains, so this beta chain is an off-target read and its size means little. The rearrangement uses TRBV6-5 and TRBJ1-1; D is undetermined. This CDR3 comprises 12 residues. From germline, CDR1 is MNHEY and CDR2 SVGAGI. V was cut by 5 bases and J by 10 bases, with 14 bases left in between. In nucleotides, the CDR3 is TGTGCCAGCAGTCGGAGGGTAGGAGGAGCTTTCTTT. Translating gives CASSRRVGGAFF.

This clonotype was found many times. This beta chain turned up in a library designed for alpha chains; as an off-target read, its abundance says little. This chain links TRBV6-2 or TRBV6-3 with TRBJ2-5; D may match TRBD1 or TRBD2 (5 bases each). Germline CDR1 and CDR2: MNHEY and SVGEGT. This CDR3 comprises 15 residues. With 4 bases removed from V and 2 bases from J, the gap between germline ends came to 14 bases. The CDR3 DNA sequence: TGTGCCAGCAGTTTGGGACGACCCCGGCAAGAGACCCAGTACTTC. Translating it yields CASSLGRPRQETQYF.

This clonotype showed up many times. Little can be read into the size of this beta chain, an off-target read in a library designed for alpha chains. The chain is built from TRBV6-1 and TRBJ1-1; D not certain. The V end was cut by 8 bases, the J end by 5 bases, with 6 bases between. This CDR3 spans 10 amino acids. Germline V gene lookup returns CDR1 MNHNS and CDR2 SASEGT. CDR3 in amino acids: CASRLTEAFF. The DNA of the CDR3 is TGTGCCAGCCGCCTAACTGAAGCTTTCTTT.

For this clonotype: For a library built for alpha chains, this beta chain is a stray read; little rests on its size. The chain employs TRBV5-4 and TRBJ2-1; tentatively, D is TRBD2 (7 bases). The germline V gene has CDR1 SGHNT and CDR2 YYREEE (reference sequence). Between the trimmed V and J ends, which lost 4 bases and 8 bases, there was a span of 16 bases. This CDR3 is 14 amino acids long. CDR3 nucleotide sequence: TGTGCCAGCAGCCCAAGTCGGGGGGCGGATGAGCAGTTCTTC. Amino acid sequence: CASSPSRGADEQFF.

At least ten counts were recorded for this clonotype. This beta chain is an off-target read within a library intended for alpha chains, so its frequency means little. The chain couples TRBV12-3 or TRBV12-4 to TRBJ2-5; 8 positions agree with TRBD2. CDR3 size: 13 residues. V gave up 6 bases and J gave up 7 bases; unmatched junction bases: 7. The CDR3, as DNA: TGTGCCAGCAGGACAGCGGGGGAGGGGACCCAGTACTTC. The encoded protein is CASRTAGEGTQYF.

In its sample, this clonotype ranks as medium-sized. This beta chain lies outside the target of a library built for alpha chains; its clone size means little. The V call is TRBV6-6, the J call TRBJ2-7, with a possible D match to TRBD1 (5 bases). V was cut by 8 bases and J by 1 base, with 9 bases left in between. Germline loops: CDR1 MNHNY, CDR2 SVGAGI (reference sequence). The CDR3 has 12 amino acids. The CDR3 sequence is CASSTASYEQYF. CDR3 in DNA: TGTGCCAGCTCGACAGCTTCCTACGAGCAGTACTTC.

Turning to this clonotype: This beta chain is an unintended read in a library built for alpha chains; its size means little. The V and J genes are TRBV7-2 and TRBJ2-7; tentatively, D is TRBD1 or TRBD2 (6 bases each). Looked up from germline, CDR1 is SGHTA and CDR2 is FQGNSA. The V and J ends lost 1 base and 0 bases respectively, with 13 bases between them. There are 16 residues in the CDR3. Here the CDR3 reads CASSLVGGSSSYEQYF. The CDR3 DNA sequence: TGTGCCAGCAGCTTAGTCGGGGGCTCCTCCTCCTACGAGCAGTACTTC.

In its sample, this clonotype was seen many times. Since the library was made to target alpha chains, this beta chain is a stray read and its abundance is not meaningful. V and J are TRBV3-1 and TRBJ2-4; 7 nucleotides line up with TRBD2. CDR3 size: 15 residues. Germline V gene lookup returns CDR1 LGHDT and CDR2 YNNKEL (reference sequence). Unmatched junction bases numbered 15, after V lost 6 bases and J lost 10 bases. The CDR3 spells CASSPRIGLVGIQYF. The CDR3 bases are TGTGCCAGCAGTCCAAGGATAGGACTAGTCGGGATTCAGTACTTC.

Details on this clonotype: This beta chain is a stray sequence in a library constructed for alpha chains; its clone size is not meaningful. The chain uses TRBV6-5 and TRBJ2-5; tentatively, D is TRBD2 (5 bases). Germline V gene lookup returns CDR1 MNHEY and CDR2 SVGAGI. The V gene lost 2 bases and the J gene lost 4 bases, with 11 bases spanning the gap. The CDR3 covers 14 residues. Here the CDR3 DNA reads TGTGCCAGCAGTTACGGACGGGAAGGAGAGACCCAGTACTTC. It translates to CASSYGREGETQYF.

Turning to this clonotype: This beta chain represents an off-target read in a library built for alpha chains; its size is of limited meaning. This chain connects TRBV10-2 to TRBJ1-4; D gene ambiguous. Trimming shortened V by 2 bases and J by 14 bases, and 12 bases separated the two germline ends. Germline CDR1 and CDR2: WSHSY and SAAADI. The CDR3 extends over 12 amino acids. The CDR3 sequence: CASSEMEKSLFF. As DNA, the CDR3 is TGCGCCAGCAGTGAGATGGAGAAGAGTCTGTTTTTT.